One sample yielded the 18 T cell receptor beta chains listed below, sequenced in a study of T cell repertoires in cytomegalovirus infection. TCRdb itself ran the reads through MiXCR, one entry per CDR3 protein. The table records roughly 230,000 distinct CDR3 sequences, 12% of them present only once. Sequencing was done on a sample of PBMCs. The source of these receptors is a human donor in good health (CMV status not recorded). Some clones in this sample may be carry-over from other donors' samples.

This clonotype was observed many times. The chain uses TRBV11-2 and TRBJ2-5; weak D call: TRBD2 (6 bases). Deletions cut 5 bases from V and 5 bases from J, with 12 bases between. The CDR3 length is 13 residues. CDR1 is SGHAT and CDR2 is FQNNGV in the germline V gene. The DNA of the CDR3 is TGTGCCAGCAGCACAGGAGGGCCGGAGACCCAGTACTTC. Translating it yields CASSTGGPETQYF.

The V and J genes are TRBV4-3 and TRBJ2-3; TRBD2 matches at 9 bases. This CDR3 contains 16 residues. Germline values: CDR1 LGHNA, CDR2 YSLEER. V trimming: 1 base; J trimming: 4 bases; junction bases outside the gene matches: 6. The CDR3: CASSQVTSGSADTQYF. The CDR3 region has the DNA TGCGCCAGCAGCCAAGTCACTAGCGGGTCGGCAGATACGCAGTATTTT.

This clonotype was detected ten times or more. CDR3 in DNA: TGTGCCAGCAGCCCCGGGACAGGGAGGTATTTT. Translation gives CASSPGTGRYF. The chain is built from TRBV7-2 and TRBJ2-3; TRBD1 aligns across 9 bases. The V and J ends lost 5 bases and 14 bases, in that order; junction bases with no gene match: 5. Germline lookup yields CDR1 SGHTA and CDR2 FQGNSA. The CDR3 has 11 residues.

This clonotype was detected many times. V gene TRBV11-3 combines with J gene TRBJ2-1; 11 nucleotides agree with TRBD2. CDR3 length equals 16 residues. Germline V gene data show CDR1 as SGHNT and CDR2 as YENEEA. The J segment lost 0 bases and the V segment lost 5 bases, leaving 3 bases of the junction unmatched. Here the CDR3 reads CASSRTSGFSYNEQFF. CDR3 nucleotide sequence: TGTGCCAGCAGCCGGACTAGCGGGTTCTCCTACAATGAGCAGTTCTTC.

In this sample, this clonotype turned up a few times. The CDR3 DNA reads TGTGCCAGTAGCCTAGGGGTAGCTTCTGGGGAGCTGTTTTTT. Translating gives CASSLGVASGELFF. This sequence joins TRBV19 and TRBJ2-2, with D tentatively TRBD1 (5 bases). The CDR3 consists of 14 residues. Trimming removed 6 bases at V and 8 bases at J, with 16 bases between. Germline V gives CDR1 LNHDA, CDR2 SQIVND (reference sequence).

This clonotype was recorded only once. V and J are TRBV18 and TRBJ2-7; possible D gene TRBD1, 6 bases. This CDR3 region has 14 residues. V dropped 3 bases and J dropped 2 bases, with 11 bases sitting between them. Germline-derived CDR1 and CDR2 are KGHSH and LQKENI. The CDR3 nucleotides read TGTGCCAGCTCACCCGACAGGAACCCCTACGAGCAGTACTTC. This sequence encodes CASSPDRNPYEQYF.

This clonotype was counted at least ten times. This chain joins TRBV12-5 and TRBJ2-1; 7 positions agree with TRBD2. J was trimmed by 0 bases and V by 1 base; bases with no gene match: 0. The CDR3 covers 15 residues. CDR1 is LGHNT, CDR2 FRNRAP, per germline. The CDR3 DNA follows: TGTGCTAGTGGTTTGGGCGGGAGCTCCTACAATGAGCAGTTCTTC. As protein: CASGLGGSSYNEQFF.

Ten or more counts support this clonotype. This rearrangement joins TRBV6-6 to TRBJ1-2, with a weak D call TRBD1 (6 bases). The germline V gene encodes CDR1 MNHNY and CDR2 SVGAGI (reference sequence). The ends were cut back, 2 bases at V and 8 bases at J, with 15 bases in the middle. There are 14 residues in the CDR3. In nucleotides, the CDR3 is TGTGCCAGCAGTTACGGGGGGCCCAAGCGGGGCTACACCTTC. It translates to CASSYGGPKRGYTF.

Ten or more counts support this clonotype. The CDR3 loop is CASSQGGGWGNIQYF. The CDR3 nucleotides are TGCGCCAGCAGCCAAGGAGGGGGGTGGGGAAACATTCAGTACTTC. V and J are TRBV4-1 and TRBJ2-4; D possibly matches TRBD1 or TRBD2 (6 bases each). This CDR3 comprises 15 residues. V lost 1 base and J lost 6, with 13 bases in between. The V gene's germline CDR1 is MGHRA and CDR2 YSYEKL.

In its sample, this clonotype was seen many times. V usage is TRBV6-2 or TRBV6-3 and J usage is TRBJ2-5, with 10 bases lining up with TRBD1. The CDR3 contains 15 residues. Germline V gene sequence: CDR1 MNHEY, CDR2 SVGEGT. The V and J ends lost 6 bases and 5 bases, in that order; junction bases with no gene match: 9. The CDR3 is CASRETGGPQETQYF. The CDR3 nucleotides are TGTGCCAGCAGAGAGACAGGGGGCCCACAGGAGACCCAGTACTTC.

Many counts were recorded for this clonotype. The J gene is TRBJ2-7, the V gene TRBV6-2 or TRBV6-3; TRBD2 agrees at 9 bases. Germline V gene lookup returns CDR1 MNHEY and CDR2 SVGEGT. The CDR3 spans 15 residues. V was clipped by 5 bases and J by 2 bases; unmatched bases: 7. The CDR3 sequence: CASSPSGGLTYEQYF. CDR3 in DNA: TGTGCCAGCAGTCCCAGCGGGGGGCTAACCTACGAGCAGTACTTC.

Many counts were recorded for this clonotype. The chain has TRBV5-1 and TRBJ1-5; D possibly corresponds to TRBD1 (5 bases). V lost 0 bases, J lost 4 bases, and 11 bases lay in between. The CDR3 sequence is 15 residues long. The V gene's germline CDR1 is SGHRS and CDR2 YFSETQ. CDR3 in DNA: TGCGCCAGCAGCTTGGCAGGAGACAGAAATCAGCCCCAGCATTTT. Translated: CASSLAGDRNQPQHF.

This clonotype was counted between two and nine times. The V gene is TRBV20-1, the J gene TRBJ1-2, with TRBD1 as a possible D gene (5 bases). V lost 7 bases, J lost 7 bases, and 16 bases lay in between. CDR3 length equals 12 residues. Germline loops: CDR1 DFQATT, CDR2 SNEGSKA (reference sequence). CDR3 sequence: CSVAGLRGGYTF. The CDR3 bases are TGCAGTGTTGCAGGGCTCCGGGGTGGCTACACCTTC.

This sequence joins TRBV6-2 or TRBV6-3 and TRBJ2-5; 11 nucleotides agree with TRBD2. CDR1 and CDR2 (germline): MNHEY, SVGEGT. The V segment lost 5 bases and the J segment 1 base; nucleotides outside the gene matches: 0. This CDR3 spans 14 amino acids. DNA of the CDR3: TGTGCCAGCAGTGGGACTAGCGGCCAAGAGACCCAGTACTTC. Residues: CASSGTSGQETQYF.

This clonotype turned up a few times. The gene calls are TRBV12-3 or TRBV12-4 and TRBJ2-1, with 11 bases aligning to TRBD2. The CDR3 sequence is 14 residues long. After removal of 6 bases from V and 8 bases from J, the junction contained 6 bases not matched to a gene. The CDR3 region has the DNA TGTGCCAGCAGCCTTAGCGGGAGGGCCGATGAGCAGTTCTTC. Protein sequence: CASSLSGRADEQFF.

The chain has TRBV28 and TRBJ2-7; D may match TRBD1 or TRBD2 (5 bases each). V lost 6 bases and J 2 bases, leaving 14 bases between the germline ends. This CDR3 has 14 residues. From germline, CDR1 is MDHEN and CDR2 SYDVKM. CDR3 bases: TGTGCCAGCAGGCGTCAGGGACCGACCTACGAGCAGTACTTC. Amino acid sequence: CASRRQGPTYEQYF.

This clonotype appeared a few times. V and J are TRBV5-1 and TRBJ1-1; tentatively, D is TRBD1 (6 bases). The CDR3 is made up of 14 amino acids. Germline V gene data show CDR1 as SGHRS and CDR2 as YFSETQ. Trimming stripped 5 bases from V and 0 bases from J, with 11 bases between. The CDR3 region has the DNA TGCGCCAGCAGAGTACAGGGATTGAACACTGAAGCTTTCTTT. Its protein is CASRVQGLNTEAFF.

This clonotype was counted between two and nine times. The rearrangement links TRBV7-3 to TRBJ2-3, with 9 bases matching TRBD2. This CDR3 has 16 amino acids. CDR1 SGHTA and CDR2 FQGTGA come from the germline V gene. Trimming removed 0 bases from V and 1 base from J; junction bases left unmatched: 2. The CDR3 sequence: CASSLTVAGGTDTQYF. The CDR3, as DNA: TGTGCCAGCAGCTTAACAGTAGCGGGGGGCACAGATACGCAGTATTTT.